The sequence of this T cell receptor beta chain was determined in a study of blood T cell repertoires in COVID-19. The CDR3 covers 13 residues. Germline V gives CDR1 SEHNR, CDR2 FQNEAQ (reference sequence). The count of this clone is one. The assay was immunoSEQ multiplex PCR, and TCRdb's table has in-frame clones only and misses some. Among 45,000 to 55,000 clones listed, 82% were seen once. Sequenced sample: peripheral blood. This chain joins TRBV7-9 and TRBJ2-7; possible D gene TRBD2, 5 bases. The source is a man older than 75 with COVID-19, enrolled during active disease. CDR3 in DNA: TGTTCACGCGACTATCTAAAGCTCGACGAGCAGTACGTC. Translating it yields CSRDYLKLDEQYV.